The 24 T cell receptor beta chains listed next were all sequenced from one sample in a study of blood T cell repertoires in COVID-19. Generated by immunoSEQ multiplex PCR, the TCRdb table keeps only in-frame clones and is missing some. The top ten clones hold about an eighth of a sample with 150,000 or so clones, 75% to 90% of them seen once. Sequencing used peripheral blood. The receptors were gathered from a man younger than 35 with COVID-19, enrolled during active disease.

The chain employs TRBV7-9 and TRBJ2-5, with TRBD1 matching over 7 bases. Per the germline V gene, CDR1 is SEHNR and CDR2 is FQNEAQ (reference sequence). This CDR3 contains 18 residues. The ends lost 5 bases at V and 9 bases at J; junction bases unmatched: 24. The CDR3: CASSQEAGSRGPRLAQYF. CDR3 nucleotide sequence: TGTGCCAGCAGCCAGGAGGCTGGTAGTAGGGGGCCCCGTTTGGCCCAGTACTTC.

V gene TRBV6-5 combines with J gene TRBJ2-2; no clear D. The germline V gene has CDR1 MNHEY and CDR2 SVGAGI. Trimming shortened V by 5 bases and J by 6 bases, and 13 bases separated the two germline ends. This CDR3 is built from 14 residues. The CDR3 bases are TGTGCCAGCAGTATGACGGCGCGGCCCGGGGAGCTGTTTTTT. Translated: CASSMTARPGELFF.

This chain uses TRBV5-4 with TRBJ2-2; D might be TRBD2 (6 bases). The CDR3 spans 14 residues. Trimming removed 10 bases at V and 1 base at J, with 14 bases between. CDR1 and CDR2 (germline): SGHNT, YYREEE (reference sequence). CDR3 DNA: TGTGCCGCTTGGGGTAGCGGGAACACCGGGGAGCTGTTTTTT. Translated, it gives CAAWGSGNTGELFF.

The chain couples TRBV4-3 to TRBJ1-4, with 8 nucleotides matching TRBD1. With 2 bases clipped from V and 7 bases from J, the junction kept 9 bases outside the gene matches. The V gene's germline CDR1 is LGHNA and CDR2 YSLEER. The CDR3 is 16 amino acids. CDR3 sequence reads: CASSQRGTGGSEKLFF. The DNA of the CDR3 is TGCGCCAGCAGCCAAAGGGGAACAGGGGGAAGTGAAAAACTGTTTTTT.

V usage is TRBV14 and J usage is TRBJ1-2; tentatively, D is TRBD1 (6 bases). Germline V gives CDR1 SGHDN, CDR2 FVKESK. V lost 1 base and J 1 base, leaving 13 bases between the germline ends. The CDR3 runs 16 residues. CDR3 coding DNA: TGTGCCAGCAGCCAAGGAAAGGACAGACTTAACTATGGCTACACCTTC. It codes for CASSQGKDRLNYGYTF.

The rearrangement joins TRBV7-9 to TRBJ2-1; the match to TRBD2 covers 11 bases. CDR1 and CDR2 (germline): SEHNR, FQNEAQ (reference sequence). The length of the CDR3 is 17 residues. With 1 base clipped from V and 1 base from J, the junction kept 3 bases outside the gene matches. CDR3: CASSLVGLADSYNEQFF. The CDR3 DNA follows: TGTGCCAGCAGCTTAGTGGGACTAGCGGATTCCTACAATGAGCAGTTCTTC.

The rearrangement uses TRBV4-3 and TRBJ2-3; D is ambiguous. Germline lookup yields CDR1 LGHNA and CDR2 YSLEER. This CDR3 has 15 amino acids. The V and J ends lost 1 base and 4 bases respectively, with 12 bases between them. The CDR3 loop is CASSQVPFPPDTQYF. DNA of the CDR3: TGCGCCAGCAGCCAAGTCCCCTTTCCCCCAGATACGCAGTATTTT.

The V call is TRBV3-1 (or the pseudogene TRBV3-2), the J call TRBJ2-1, with 12 bases that match TRBD2. V shed 4 bases, J shed 6 bases, and the junction held 7 bases outside the gene matches. The CDR3 is 16 amino acids. Germline V CDR1 and CDR2: LGHDT, YNNKEL (reference sequence). The CDR3 spells CASSRRLAGVGNEQFF. CDR3 bases: TGTGCCAGCAGCCGCCGACTAGCGGGAGTGGGCAATGAGCAGTTCTTC.

V and J are TRBV3-1 (or the pseudogene TRBV3-2) and TRBJ2-7; a possible D gene is TRBD1 (5 bases). Trimming removed 2 bases from V and 4 bases from J, with 12 bases in between. This CDR3 is 14 amino acids long. Germline V gene lookup returns CDR1 LGHDT and CDR2 YNNKEL (reference sequence). CDR3 nucleotides: TGTGCCAGCAGCCAACTCGCCAGGGAATACGAGCAGTACTTC. This codes for CASSQLAREYEQYF.

The genes are TRBV7-3 and TRBJ2-3; TRBD2 agrees at 14 bases. The germline V gene has CDR1 SGHTA and CDR2 FQGTGA. The CDR3 totals 16 residues. J was trimmed by 4 bases and V by 4 bases; bases with no gene match: 4. CDR3 sequence reads: CASSSGLAGVADTQYF. The DNA of the CDR3 is TGTGCCAGCAGCTCGGGACTAGCGGGAGTAGCAGATACGCAGTATTTT.

This clone appeared a single time. The chain has TRBV19 and TRBJ2-3, with 12 positions matching TRBD2. Germline V CDR1 and CDR2: LNHDA, SQIVND (reference sequence). The CDR3 spans 17 residues. With 4 bases clipped from V and 0 bases from J, the junction kept 5 bases outside the gene matches. In DNA form, the CDR3 reads TGTGCCAGTAGTAGCAGGACTAGCGGGACTAGCACAGATACGCAGTATTTT. It codes for CASSSRTSGTSTDTQYF.

The CDR3: CASSESGGSRYNEQFF. The CDR3 DNA reads TGCGCCAGCAGTGAGTCCGGGGGGAGCCGCTACAATGAGCAGTTCTTC. This chain connects TRBV10-1 to TRBJ2-1; 7 nucleotides line up with TRBD2. The CDR3 has 16 amino acids. CDR1 and CDR2 from the germline V gene are WNHNN and SYGVQD (reference sequence). After removal of 0 bases from V and 3 bases from J, the junction contained 5 bases not matched to a gene.

In its sample, this clone was seen once. The chain has TRBV18 and TRBJ1-6, with a possible D match to TRBD1 (6 bases). V was clipped by 6 bases and J by 4 bases, with 16 bases between them. Germline assignment: CDR1 KGHSH and CDR2 LQKENI. CDR3 size: 16 residues. The CDR3 sequence: CASSSIGQKYNSPLHF. The CDR3 bases are TGTGCCAGCTCGTCCATAGGACAGAAGTATAATTCACCCCTCCACTTT.

This clone was seen just once. The rearrangement links TRBV28 to TRBJ2-3, with D perhaps TRBD1 (6 bases). The CDR3 covers 13 residues. The V end was cut by 7 bases, the J end by 1 base, with 9 bases between. CDR1 is MDHEN and CDR2 is SYDVKM in the germline V gene. The CDR3 protein is CASTWTGTDTQYF. In DNA form, the CDR3 reads TGTGCCAGCACCTGGACAGGCACAGATACGCAGTATTTT. The entire variable domain, with the rest obtained from reference TRBV28 and TRBJ2-3, is as follows: DVKVTQSSRYLVKRTGEKVFLECVQDMDHENMFWYRQDPGLGLRLIYFSYDVKMKEKGDIPEGYSVSREKKERFSLILESASTNQTSMYLCASTWTGTDTQYFGPGTRLTVL.

The rearrangement joins TRBV28 to TRBJ2-7, with 7 bases identical to TRBD2. This CDR3 is 15 amino acids long. The junction had 10 bases not matched to a gene; V was cut back by 7 bases and J by 1 base. Germline V lookup: CDR1 MDHEN, CDR2 SYDVKM. The CDR3 region is CASTPGRSPSYEQYF. CDR3 sequence (DNA): TGTGCCAGCACCCCCGGGAGGTCCCCTTCCTACGAGCAGTACTTC. Complete variable domain (other parts from reference TRBV28 and TRBJ2-7): DVKVTQSSRYLVKRTGEKVFLECVQDMDHENMFWYRQDPGLGLRLIYFSYDVKMKEKGDIPEGYSVSREKKERFSLILESASTNQTSMYLCASTPGRSPSYEQYFGPGTRLTVT.

V gene TRBV15 combines with J gene TRBJ2-5; TRBD2 agrees at 11 bases. Germline V lookup: CDR1 LNHNV, CDR2 YYDKDF (reference sequence). The CDR3 has 16 amino acids. The ends lost 5 bases at V and 0 bases at J; junction bases unmatched: 5. The CDR3 coding sequence is TGTGCCACCAGCCCAAGACTAGCGGGGTACCAAGAGACCCAGTACTTC. It codes for CATSPRLAGYQETQYF.

The chain uses TRBV6-5 and TRBJ1-5; 9 positions agree with TRBD1. The germline V gene encodes CDR1 MNHEY and CDR2 SVGAGI. The CDR3 consists of 14 residues. V shed 6 bases and J 6 bases; nucleotides not matched to a gene: 6. The CDR3 spells CASRIGQGPQPQHF. CDR3 nucleotide sequence: TGTGCCAGCAGAATTGGACAGGGGCCTCAGCCCCAGCATTTT.

This clone was detected only once. This chain connects TRBV19 to TRBJ1-1, with 9 bases that match TRBD1. The CDR3 has 14 residues. Germline V gives CDR1 LNHDA, CDR2 SQIVND (reference sequence). V shed 7 bases, J shed 1 base, and the junction held 4 bases outside the gene matches. Here the CDR3 DNA reads TGTGCCAGTATAATGGGACAGGGGAACACTGAAGCTTTCTTT. Its translation is CASIMGQGNTEAFF. The full variable domain, rest sourced from reference TRBV19 and TRBJ1-1, is DGGITQSPKYLFRKEGQNVTLSCEQNLNHDAMYWYRQDPGQGLRLIYYSQIVNDFQKGDIAEGYSVSREKKESFPLTVTSAQKNPTAFYLCASIMGQGNTEAFFGQGTRLTVV.

The V and J genes are TRBV19 and TRBJ1-1, with 9 bases identical to TRBD1. Germline V lookup: CDR1 LNHDA, CDR2 SQIVND (reference sequence). The CDR3 contains 14 residues. With 4 bases clipped from V and 4 bases from J, the junction kept 4 bases outside the gene matches. The CDR3 nucleotides are TGTGCCAGTAGTAAGGGACAGGGTAGCACTGAAGCTTTCTTT. It translates to CASSKGQGSTEAFF.

The gene calls are TRBV4-3 and TRBJ2-1; D not resolved. The ends were cut back, 0 bases at V and 13 bases at J, with 10 bases in the middle. This CDR3 contains 12 residues. CDR1 and CDR2 from the germline V gene are LGHNA and YSLEER. CDR3 protein: CASSQDRSSQFF. The DNA of the CDR3 is TGCGCCAGCAGCCAAGATAGAAGTAGTCAGTTCTTC.

The V call is TRBV7-2, the J call TRBJ2-5; 8 nucleotides align to TRBD1. The germline V gene has CDR1 SGHTA and CDR2 FQGNSA. The junction had 6 bases not matched to a gene; V was cut back by 1 base and J by 2 bases. The CDR3 sequence is 16 residues long. The CDR3 bases are TGTGCCAGCAGCTTAGAAGGCAGGGGGCAGCAAGAGACCCAGTACTTC. Translation: CASSLEGRGQQETQYF.

This clone was seen only a few times. The chain has TRBV30 and TRBJ2-7, with D unresolved. Trimming left V 2 bases short and J 4 bases short, with 6 bases between. Germline CDR1 reads GTSNPN; CDR2 reads SVGIG (reference sequence). The CDR3 loop spans 11 amino acids. Written as DNA, the CDR3 is TGTGCCTGGAGTCAACAGTACGAGCAGTACTTC. Protein: CAWSQQYEQYF.

The CDR3 is CAAPGATDTEAFF. CDR3 DNA: TGTGCCGCCCCAGGGGCCACGGACACTGAAGCTTTCTTT. The V and J genes are TRBV30 and TRBJ1-1, with D tentatively TRBD1 (6 bases). This CDR3 contains 13 residues. Germline loops: CDR1 GTSNPN, CDR2 SVGIG (reference sequence). V lost 8 bases and J lost 3, with 16 bases in between.

The V call is TRBV27, the J call TRBJ2-5, with 9 bases lining up with TRBD1. In germline, CDR1 is MNHEY, CDR2 SMNVEV (reference sequence). The V gene end was trimmed by 5 bases and the J gene end by 4 bases; junction bases not matched to a gene: 5. This CDR3 has 14 amino acids. The CDR3 reads CASSPWTGAETQYF. CDR3 nucleotides: TGTGCCAGCAGTCCGTGGACAGGGGCAGAGACCCAGTACTTC.